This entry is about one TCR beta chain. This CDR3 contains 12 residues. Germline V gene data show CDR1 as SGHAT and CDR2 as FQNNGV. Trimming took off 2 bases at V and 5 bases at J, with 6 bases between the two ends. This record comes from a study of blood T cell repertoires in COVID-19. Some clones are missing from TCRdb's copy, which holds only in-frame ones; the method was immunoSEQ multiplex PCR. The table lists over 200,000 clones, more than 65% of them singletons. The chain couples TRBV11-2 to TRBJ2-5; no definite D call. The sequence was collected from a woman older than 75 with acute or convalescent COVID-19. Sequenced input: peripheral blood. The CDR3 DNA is TGTGCCAGCAGCTTACTTTCCGAGACCCAGTACTTC. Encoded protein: CASSLLSETQYF.